The 14 T cell receptor beta chains presented below share a single source sample, sequenced in a study of cytomegalovirus exposure and HLA in healthy donors. The PCR made use of 60 Vbeta and 13 Jbeta primers. Generated by immunoSEQ multiplex PCR, the TCRdb table keeps only in-frame clones and is missing some. This sample has about 130,000 clones; about 70% occur once, and the top ten carry approximately 7.8%. Sample: PBMCs. The receptors derive from a male donor in good health and CMV-seronegative.

This chain joins TRBV5-1 and TRBJ2-5; 8 bases fit TRBD1. The J call is doubtful: the DNA matches TRBJ2-7 better. Germline CDR1 is SGHRS and CDR2 is YFSETQ. The CDR3 is 14 amino acids. The CDR3 region has the DNA TGCGCCAGCAGCCGGCGACAGGGGACCTACGAGCAGTACTTC. It encodes CASSRRQGTYEQYF.

V gene TRBV4-1 combines with J gene TRBJ1-2, with 9 bases aligning to TRBD1. V lost 0 bases, J lost 0 bases, and 5 bases stayed unmatched. CDR1 and CDR2 (germline): MGHRA, YSYEKL. The CDR3 has 17 residues. The CDR3 spells CASSQDWGTGTNYGYTF. As DNA, the CDR3 is TGCGCCAGCAGCCAAGACTGGGGGACAGGGACTAACTATGGCTACACCTTC.

The CDR3 loop reads CASSAKQGIGTDTQYF. The CDR3 nucleotides read TGTGCCAGTAGTGCAAAACAGGGGATCGGCACAGATACGCAGTATTTT. V is TRBV19 and J is TRBJ2-3; 7 bases are shared with TRBD1. Germline V CDR1 and CDR2: LNHDA, SQIVND (reference sequence). CDR3 length equals 16 residues. V lost 5 bases to trimming and J lost 1 base; unmatched junction nucleotides: 9.

The chain employs TRBV6-5 and TRBJ1-1; possible D gene TRBD1, 5 bases. Germline-derived CDR1 and CDR2 are MNHEY and SVGAGI. Trimming took 6 bases from V and 0 from J, leaving 14 bases between them. CDR3 length: 15 residues. The CDR3, as DNA: TGTGCCAGCAGCGACGACAGAGCGATGAACACTGAAGCTTTCTTT. Amino acids: CASSDDRAMNTEAFF.

This clone turned up a few times. V is TRBV28 and J is TRBJ1-2; TRBD1 is a possible D gene (6 bases). CDR1 is MDHEN, CDR2 SYDVKM, per germline. The CDR3 totals 15 residues. With 3 bases removed from V and 6 bases from J, the gap between germline ends came to 17 bases. DNA of the CDR3: TGTGCCAGCAGTTTTGGGGGGGGCTGGGGGAATGGCTACACCTTC. Translating gives CASSFGGGWGNGYTF.

This clone has more than one count but fewer than ten. The rearrangement joins TRBV9 to TRBJ1-2; TRBD1 matches at 9 bases. This CDR3 has 16 amino acids. With V trimmed by 3 bases and J by 4 bases, 10 bases remained unmatched. Germline CDR1 and CDR2: SGDLS and YYNGEE. CDR3 DNA sequence: TGTGCCAGCAGCGCACGACGGACAGGGGACCCCTATGGCTACACCTTC. Translation gives CASSARRTGDPYGYTF.

The CDR3 region is CASSQRGLTEAFF. The DNA for the CDR3 is TGTGCCAGCAGTCAAAGGGGACTCACTGAAGCTTTCTTT. This chain connects TRBV5-6 to TRBJ1-1; TRBD1 might be the D (5 bases). Trimming took off 5 bases at V and 4 bases at J, with 12 bases between the two ends. Germline assignment: CDR1 SGHDT and CDR2 YYEEEE. This CDR3 is built from 13 residues.

V usage is TRBV7-2 and J usage is TRBJ1-1; D might be TRBD1 (5 bases). V was cut by 3 bases and J by 5 bases, with 13 bases left in between. The CDR3 spans 14 residues. In germline, CDR1 is SGHTA, CDR2 FQGNSA. Written as DNA, the CDR3 is TGTGCCAGCAGCTTGACCCAGGGTTCGACTGAAGCTTTCTTT. This gives the protein CASSLTQGSTEAFF.

This clone has a handful of counts. The V gene is TRBV14, the J gene TRBJ1-2; TRBD1 matches at 7 bases. CDR1 and CDR2 (germline): SGHDN, FVKESK. J was trimmed by 7 bases and V by 0 bases; bases with no gene match: 5. The CDR3 totals 14 residues. CDR3 bases: TGTGCCAGCAGCCAAGATTTCGCAGGGGGTGGCTACACCTTC. Translating it yields CASSQDFAGGGYTF.

The genes are TRBV5-1 and TRBJ2-2, with 8 bases aligning to TRBD1. CDR1 and CDR2 (germline): SGHRS, YFSETQ. With V trimmed by 7 bases and J by 1 base, 0 bases remained unmatched. This CDR3 is built from 13 residues. The CDR3 nucleotides are TGCGCCAGCGGGACAGGGAACACCGGGGAGCTGTTTTTT. It yields the protein CASGTGNTGELFF. The variable domain in full, with the rest retrieved from reference TRBV5-1 and TRBJ2-2, is KAGVTQTPRYLIKTRGQQVTLSCSPISGHRSVSWYQQTPGQGLQFLFEYFSETQRNKGNFPGRFSGRQFSNSRSEMNVSTLELGDSALYLCASGTGNTGELFFGEGSRLTVL.

This clone was picked up a small number of times. The CDR3, as DNA: TGTGCCTGGGGAGGAATCTCTGGAAACACCATATATTTT. This translates into CAWGGISGNTIYF. This chain connects TRBV30 to TRBJ1-3; D unresolved. Between the trimmed V and J ends, which lost 5 bases and 0 bases, there was a span of 8 bases. Germline CDR1 is GTSNPN and CDR2 is SVGIG (reference sequence). This CDR3 has 13 residues.

The CDR3 DNA sequence: TGCGCCAGCAGCTTAAGTAATGGGGCCCACTCCTATAATTCACCCCTCCACTTT. Translated: CASSLSNGAHSYNSPLHF. The chain recombines TRBV5-1 with TRBJ1-6; possibly TRBD1 for D (5 bases). The CDR3 consists of 18 residues. Trimming left V 2 bases short and J 0 bases short, with 15 bases between. CDR1 is SGHRS, CDR2 YFSETQ, per germline.

A single count supports this clone. This chain joins TRBV6-6 and TRBJ2-5; weak D call: TRBD1 (5 bases). The CDR3 is 14 residues long. The ends were cut back, 2 bases at V and 5 bases at J, with 12 bases in the middle. Germline-derived CDR1 and CDR2 are MNHNY and SVGAGI (reference sequence). CDR3 protein: CASSYRGGGETQYF. CDR3 coding DNA: TGTGCCAGCAGTTACAGGGGCGGTGGGGAGACCCAGTACTTC.

The V call is TRBV29-1, the J call TRBJ2-7; no definite D call. V dropped 4 bases and J dropped 1 base, with 17 bases sitting between them. Germline V gene data show CDR1 as SQVTM and CDR2 as ANQGSEA. The CDR3 extends over 15 amino acids. This CDR3 reads CSVVFGSHSSYEQYF. The CDR3 DNA reads TGCAGCGTTGTGTTTGGCTCACATTCTTCCTACGAGCAGTACTTC.